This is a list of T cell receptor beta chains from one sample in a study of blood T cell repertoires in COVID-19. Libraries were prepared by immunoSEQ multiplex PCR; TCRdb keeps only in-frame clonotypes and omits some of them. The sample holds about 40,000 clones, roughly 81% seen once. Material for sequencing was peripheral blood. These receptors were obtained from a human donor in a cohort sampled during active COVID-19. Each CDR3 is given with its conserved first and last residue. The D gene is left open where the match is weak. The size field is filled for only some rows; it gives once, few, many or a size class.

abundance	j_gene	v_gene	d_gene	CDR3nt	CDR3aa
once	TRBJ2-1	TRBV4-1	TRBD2	TGCGCCAGCAGCCAAGATTTTCTAGCGGGGGGCGGTTATGAGCAGTTCTTC	CASSQDFLAGGGYEQFF
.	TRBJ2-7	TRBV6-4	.	TGTGCCAGCAGCTCCCGGGAACCTTCGGACTACGAGCAGTACTTC	CASSSREPSDYEQYF
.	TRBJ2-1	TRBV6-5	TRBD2	TGTGCCAGCATCCAAAGCGGGGGGGCCTATAATGAGCAGTTCTTC	CASIQSGGAYNEQFF
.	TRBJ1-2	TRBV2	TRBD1	TGTGCCAGCAGTGGTTTGCGACAGGGGTCGATGGGCTACACCTTC	CASSGLRQGSMGYTF
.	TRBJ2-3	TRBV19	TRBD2	TGTGCCAGTAGTATCTCAACTAGCGGGGCCGATACGCAGTATTTT	CASSISTSGADTQYF
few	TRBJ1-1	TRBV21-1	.	TGTGCCAGCAGCCAAAGAATAGCTGAAGCTTTCTTT	CASSQRIAEAFF
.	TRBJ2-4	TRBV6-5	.	TGTGCCAGCGGTTCGTCAGGGAAACTAGCCAAAAACATTCAGTACTTC	CASGSSGKLAKNIQYF
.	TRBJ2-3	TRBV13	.	TGTGCCAGCAGCTTAGGGGGGCCTGGGGATACGCAGTATTTT	CASSLGGPGDTQYF
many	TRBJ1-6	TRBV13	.	TGTGCCAGCAGCTCGCCTCGGGGGGTTAACTCACCCCTCCACTTT	CASSSPRGVNSPLHF
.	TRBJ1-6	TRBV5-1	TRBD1	TGCGCCAGCAGCTTGGCCGGGACAGGGGCTAATTCACCCCTCCACTTT	CASSLAGTGANSPLHF
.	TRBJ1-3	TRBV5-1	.	TGCGCCAGCAGCCCACAGGCACCACCTGGAAACACCATATATTTT	CASSPQAPPGNTIYF
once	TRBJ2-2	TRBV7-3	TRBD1	TGTGCCAGCAGCTTGACAGGGGGCAGGAACGGGGAGCTGTTTTTT	CASSLTGGRNGELFF
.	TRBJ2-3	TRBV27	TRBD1	TGTGCCAGCAGTCCTCGACAGGGGAACACAGATACGCAGTATTTT	CASSPRQGNTDTQYF
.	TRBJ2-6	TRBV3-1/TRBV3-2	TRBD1	TGTGCCAGCAGCCAAGTGACAGGGCCGGGGGCCAACGTCCTGACTTTC	CASSQVTGPGANVLTF
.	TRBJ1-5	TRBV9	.	TGTGCCAGCAGCGTAGAGGGACACCACGATCAGCCCCAGCATTTT	CASSVEGHHDQPQHF